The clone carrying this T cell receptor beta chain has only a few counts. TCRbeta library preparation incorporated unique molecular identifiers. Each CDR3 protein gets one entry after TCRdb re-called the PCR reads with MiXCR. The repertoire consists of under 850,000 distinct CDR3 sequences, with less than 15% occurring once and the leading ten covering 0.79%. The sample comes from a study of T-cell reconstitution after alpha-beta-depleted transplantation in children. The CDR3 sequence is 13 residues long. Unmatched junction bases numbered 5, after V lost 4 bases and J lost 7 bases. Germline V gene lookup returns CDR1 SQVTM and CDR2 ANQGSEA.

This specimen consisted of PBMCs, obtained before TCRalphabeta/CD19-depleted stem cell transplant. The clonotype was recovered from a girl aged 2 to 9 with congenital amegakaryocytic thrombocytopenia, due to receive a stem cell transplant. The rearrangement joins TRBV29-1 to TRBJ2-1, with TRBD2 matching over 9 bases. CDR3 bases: TGCAGCGTTGTTCCTAGCGGGATAAATGAGCAGTTCTTC. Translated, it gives CSVVPSGINEQFF.